The 22 T cell receptor beta chains below all came from one sample that was sequenced in a study of blood T cell repertoires in COVID-19. Generated by immunoSEQ multiplex PCR, the TCRdb table keeps only in-frame clones and is missing some. The sample holds some 90,000 clones, 80% to 90% seen once. The sample was peripheral blood. The origin of the receptors is a man between 45 and 60 years old with acute or convalescent COVID-19.

The chain is built from TRBV27 and TRBJ1-6, with 8 bases lining up with TRBD1. The V gene end was trimmed by 4 bases and the J gene end by 9 bases; junction bases not matched to a gene: 14. Germline V lookup: CDR1 MNHEY, CDR2 SMNVEV (reference sequence). This CDR3 is 17 amino acids long. The CDR3, as DNA: TGTGCCAGCAGTTCAACCCCCCGGACAGGGACTACTTCACCCCTCCACTTT. Translating gives CASSSTPRTGTTSPLHF.

The chain joins TRBV4-1 to TRBJ1-2, with D possibly TRBD1 on 6 matching bases. This CDR3 has 14 amino acids. V lost 1 base and J 8 bases, leaving 14 bases between the germline ends. Germline V gives CDR1 MGHRA, CDR2 YSYEKL. The CDR3 here is CASSQVSGGGGYTF. CDR3 nucleotide sequence: TGCGCCAGCAGCCAAGTTTCCGGGGGGGGCGGCTACACCTTC.

The chain links TRBV19 to TRBJ1-4; the D gene is possibly TRBD1 (5 bases). V lost 9 bases, J lost 6 bases, and 11 bases lay in between. CDR1 and CDR2 from the germline V gene are LNHDA and SQIVND (reference sequence). This CDR3 contains 12 residues. CDR3 in DNA: TGTGCCAGCTCGGACACGCATGAAAAACTGTTTTTT. As protein: CASSDTHEKLFF. Full variable domain (rest looked up from reference TRBV19 and TRBJ1-4): DGGITQSPKYLFRKEGQNVTLSCEQNLNHDAMYWYRQDPGQGLRLIYYSQIVNDFQKGDIAEGYSVSREKKESFPLTVTSAQKNPTAFYLCASSDTHEKLFFGSGTQLSVL.

For the CDR3, the DNA is TGTGCCAGCAGTGAAAGCTTCTCTGGAAACACCATATATTTT. Amino acid sequence: CASSESFSGNTIYF. The genes are TRBV6-1 and TRBJ1-3; the D is unclear. Germline values: CDR1 MNHNS, CDR2 SASEGT. This CDR3 contains 14 residues. V gave up 2 bases and J gave up 0 bases, with 5 bases separating them.

J is TRBJ1-4 and V is TRBV30; TRBD1 aligns across 7 bases. Germline CDR1 is GTSNPN and CDR2 is SVGIG (reference sequence). After removal of 2 bases from V and 7 bases from J, the junction contained 7 bases not matched to a gene. There are 14 residues in the CDR3. This CDR3 is CAWSTGASGEKLFF. The CDR3 DNA is TGTGCCTGGAGTACAGGGGCGAGCGGTGAAAAACTGTTTTTT. Full variable domain (outside the CDR3, taken from reference TRBV30 and TRBJ1-4): SQTIHQWPATLVQPVGSPLSLECTVEGTSNPNLYWYRQAAGRGLQLLFYSVGIGQISSEVPQNLSASRPQDRQFILSSKKLLLSDSGFYLCAWSTGASGEKLFFGSGTQLSVL.

The chain joins TRBV29-1 to TRBJ1-1, with D perhaps matching TRBD1 (6 bases). CDR1 and CDR2 (germline): SQVTM, ANQGSEA. V was cut by 7 bases and J by 1 base, with 13 bases left in between. The CDR3 length is 13 residues. The CDR3 sequence: CSGQRTENTEAFF. CDR3 bases: TGCAGCGGACAAAGGACAGAGAACACTGAAGCTTTCTTT. The complete variable domain, with remaining parts taken from reference TRBV29-1 and TRBJ1-1, reads SAVISQKPSRDICQRGTSLTIQCQVDSQVTMMFWYRQQPGQSLTLIATANQGSEATYESGFVIDKFPISRPNLTFSTLTVSNMSPEDSSIYLCSGQRTENTEAFFGQGTRLTVV.

The CDR3 sequence is CASSRDRSTEAFF. The CDR3 region has the DNA TGTGCCAGCAGCCGGGACAGGTCCACTGAAGCTTTCTTT. The V gene is TRBV7-2, the J gene TRBJ1-1; 8 bases are a match to TRBD1. Trimming removed 5 bases from V and 4 bases from J; junction bases left unmatched: 3. This CDR3 is 13 amino acids long. The germline gives CDR1 SGHTA, CDR2 FQGNSA.

V is TRBV5-1 and J is TRBJ2-1, with a tentative D call TRBD2 (6 bases). V lost 5 bases, J lost 7 bases, and 16 bases lay in between. This CDR3 comprises 14 residues. In germline, CDR1 is SGHRS, CDR2 YFSETQ. CDR3 DNA sequence: TGCGCCAGCAGTGTCAACGGGGGTGGTAATGAGCAGTTCTTC. It is translated as CASSVNGGGNEQFF.

The gene calls are TRBV7-9 and TRBJ2-2, with D possibly being TRBD1 (6 bases). The CDR3 is made up of 13 amino acids. Germline CDR1 and CDR2: SEHNR and FQNEAQ (reference sequence). V lost 6 bases and J 7 bases, leaving 12 bases between the germline ends. CDR3 region: CASRRTEIGELFF. DNA for the CDR3: TGTGCCAGCAGGAGGACAGAAATCGGGGAGCTGTTTTTT.

The V call is TRBV15, the J call TRBJ2-2; D possibly corresponds to TRBD2 (5 bases). The germline V gene has CDR1 LNHNV and CDR2 YYDKDF (reference sequence). The CDR3 contains 16 residues. The V end lost 2 bases, the J end lost 3 bases, and 13 bases lay between the germline ends. CDR3 in amino acids: CATSRTRGLYTGELFF. CDR3 nucleotide sequence: TGTGCCACCAGCAGAACGCGCGGGCTTTACACCGGGGAGCTGTTTTTT.

This clone was seen repeatedly, ten times or more. The chain uses TRBV27 and TRBJ2-7; no clear D gene. This CDR3 comprises 15 residues. Germline CDR1 MNHEY, CDR2 SMNVEV (reference sequence). Trimming removed 0 bases from V and 3 bases from J, with 12 bases in between. CDR3 protein: CASSLSRLNLYEQYF. DNA of the CDR3: TGTGCCAGCAGTTTATCGAGGTTAAACCTCTACGAGCAGTACTTC.

The rearrangement joins TRBV7-9 to TRBJ2-3; D is unclear. The CDR3 contains 12 residues. Germline CDR1 reads SEHNR; CDR2 reads FQNEAQ (reference sequence). The V end was cut by 4 bases, the J end by 4 bases, with 6 bases between. The CDR3 region has the DNA TGTGCCAGCAGCTGGAGCGCAGATACGCAGTATTTT. As protein: CASSWSADTQYF.

The gene calls are TRBV7-2 and TRBJ2-5; D unclear. Looked up from germline, CDR1 is SGHTA and CDR2 is FQGNSA. The V and J ends lost 0 bases and 5 bases respectively, with 13 bases between them. CDR3 size: 15 residues. The CDR3 sequence is CASSLAGRHGETQYF. CDR3 nucleotides: TGTGCCAGCAGCTTAGCGGGCCGGCATGGGGAGACCCAGTACTTC. The variable domain in full, completed from reference TRBV7-2 and TRBJ2-5, reads GAGVSQSPSNKVTEKGKDVELRCDPISGHTALYWYRQSLGQGLEFLIYFQGNSAPDKSGLPSDRFSAERTGGSVSTLTIQRTQQEDSAVYLCASSLAGRHGETQYFGPGTRLLVL.

The CDR3 nucleotides are TGTGCCAGCAGTAAACTAGCGGGGGGCCCGAATGAGCAGTTCTTC. It translates to CASSKLAGGPNEQFF. The chain links TRBV27 to TRBJ2-1, with 12 bases that match TRBD2. The CDR3 contains 15 residues. Germline lookup yields CDR1 MNHEY and CDR2 SMNVEV (reference sequence). After removal of 5 bases from V and 7 bases from J, the junction contained 6 bases not matched to a gene.

The rearrangement uses TRBV6-5 and TRBJ1-6, with unresolved D. Trimming removed 4 bases at V and 1 base at J, with 8 bases between. This CDR3 contains 15 residues. Germline V gene lookup returns CDR1 MNHEY and CDR2 SVGAGI. CDR3 protein: CASSSSRSYNSPLHF. In DNA form, the CDR3 reads TGTGCCAGCAGTTCATCGAGGTCCTATAATTCACCCCTCCACTTT.

V is TRBV7-8 and J is TRBJ2-3, with D uncertain. The CDR3 is 14 residues long. CDR1 and CDR2 (germline): SGHVS, FQNEAQ. V shed 1 base and J shed 3 bases, with 8 bases lying between them. CDR3: CASSLVRATDTQYF. The CDR3 coding sequence is TGTGCCAGCAGCTTAGTGCGAGCTACAGATACGCAGTATTTT.

DNA of the CDR3: TGTGCCAGCAGCCCGAGGGACAGGGCATCGAACACCGGGGAGCTGTTTTTT. Amino acids: CASSPRDRASNTGELFF. The rearrangement uses TRBV7-2 and TRBJ2-2, with 9 nucleotides matching TRBD1. The germline CDR1 and CDR2 sequences are SGHTA and FQGNSA. The CDR3 sequence is 17 residues long. V lost 5 bases, J lost 0 bases, and 7 bases stayed unmatched.

This chain joins TRBV5-3 and TRBJ1-2, with TRBD1 identical over 9 bases. TRBV5-3 is flagged as an ORF with uncertain function. V was pared by 4 bases and J by 4 bases, with 8 bases of the junction left unmatched. The CDR3 loop spans 15 amino acids. In DNA, the CDR3 is TGTGCCAGAAGCCGAAACAGGGGGCAGGGCTATGGCTACACCTTC. It specifies CARSRNRGQGYGYTF.

The chain uses TRBV7-2 and TRBJ2-7, with D possibly being TRBD2 (5 bases). Germline V gives CDR1 SGHTA, CDR2 FQGNSA. V lost 8 bases, J lost 4 bases, and 6 bases lay in between. CDR3 length: 10 amino acids. CDR3 nucleotide sequence: TGTGCCAGCGGGGAGTACGAGCAGTACTTC. Translation gives CASGEYEQYF.

The chain is built from TRBV27 and TRBJ1-2, with D possibly TRBD1 on 6 matching bases. The germline V gene encodes CDR1 MNHEY and CDR2 SMNVEV (reference sequence). Deletions cut 10 bases from V and 8 bases from J, with 17 bases between. The CDR3 runs 12 residues. The CDR3 loop reads CATYLWGQGYTF. CDR3 bases: TGTGCCACCTATCTCTGGGGGCAAGGCTACACCTTC.

The V and J genes are TRBV7-9 and TRBJ2-5, with D possibly matching TRBD1 (6 bases). This CDR3 contains 15 residues. CDR1 is SEHNR, CDR2 FQNEAQ, per germline (reference sequence). Trimming left V 5 bases short and J 0 bases short, with 13 bases between. The CDR3 coding sequence is TGTGCCAGCAGCACAGGACAGCGGTACCAAGAGACCCAGTACTTC. As protein: CASSTGQRYQETQYF.

The rearrangement uses TRBV19 and TRBJ1-5; tentatively, D is TRBD1 (6 bases). Germline CDR1 is LNHDA and CDR2 is SQIVND (reference sequence). The CDR3 runs 15 residues. With 6 bases removed from V and 7 bases from J, the gap between germline ends came to 19 bases. The CDR3, as DNA: TGTGCCAGTAGCACCCGCGGGGGCAGGGAGCAGCCCCAGCATTTT. Translated, it gives CASSTRGGREQPQHF. Full variable domain (outside the CDR3, taken from reference TRBV19 and TRBJ1-5): DGGITQSPKYLFRKEGQNVTLSCEQNLNHDAMYWYRQDPGQGLRLIYYSQIVNDFQKGDIAEGYSVSREKKESFPLTVTSAQKNPTAFYLCASSTRGGREQPQHFGDGTRLSIL.